A single T cell receptor (beta chain) is shown here with its context. Its target is unknown. One end of the junction fails to match germline, which may point to a read error. These data originate in a study of neurological immune-mediated disorders. Time point: technical triplicate 2. The germline V gene has CDR1 SNHLY and CDR2 FYNNEI. The CDR3 has 13 residues. Study results and caveats: The study found no CDR3 amino acid sequences shared by expanded clones across subjects, suggesting private repertoires in all groups.

Whenever a sequencing run was performed, it yielded over 170 million TCR-beta sequences from 15-18 subjects. Via MiXCR, TCRdb re-called the 5' RACE reads, giving one row per CDR3 protein. Of roughly 30,000 distinct CDR3 sequences listed, about 14% are singletons. This sequence joins TRBV2 and TRBJ2-2; D call uncertain. This TCR came from a female donor with HTLV-1-associated myelopathy (HAM/TSP). Sequenced input: CD4+ T cells from blood. CDR3 sequence (DNA): TGTGACAGCTGCAAGGTAGCAGCTGGGAAGCTGTTTTTT. It yields the protein CDSCKVAAGKLFF.